This is a list of T cell receptor beta chains from one sample in a study of CD8 T cells in Susac syndrome. TCRdb re-derived calls from the immunoSEQ multiplex PCR reads in MiXCR, one entry per CDR3 protein. The sample holds 200,000 to 250,000 distinct CDR3 sequences, about 94% seen once. What was sequenced was CD4+ T cells from PBMCs. These receptors were obtained from a human donor with Susac syndrome. Both conserved end residues are part of each CDR3. The D gene is left open where the match is weak. Size is omitted from some rows. Given values are once, few, many or a class for expanded clones.

-	TRBV20-1	TRBD1	TRBJ1-2	16	CSAILPPGQGYYGYTF	TGCAGTGCTATACTTCCACCGGGACAGGGTTACTATGGCTACACCTTC
-	TRBV4-2	TRBD2	TRBJ2-1	16	CASSRPLGGGANEQFF	TGTGCCAGCAGCCGACCCCTCGGCGGGGGGGCGAATGAGCAGTTCTTC
-	TRBV5-6	-	TRBJ1-4	16	CASSTGQIATNEKLFF	TGTGCCAGCAGCACGGGACAAATCGCAACTAATGAAAAACTGTTTTTT
-	TRBV7-8	-	TRBJ1-5	16	CASSLEGATSNQPQHF	TGTGCCAGCAGCTTAGAAGGTGCCACCTCGAATCAGCCCCAGCATTTT
few	TRBV4-1	-	TRBJ1-1	15	CASSQLTAGFTEAFF	TGCGCCAGCAGCCAACTAACGGCAGGTTTCACTGAAGCTTTCTTT
once	TRBV6-5	TRBD1	TRBJ1-6	17	CASSYPLPGQGNSPLHF	TGTGCCAGCAGTTACCCTCTACCGGGACAGGGGAATTCACCCCTCCACTTT
-	TRBV7-2	-	TRBJ1-6	13	CASSLDGRSPLHF	TGTGCCAGCAGCTTAGACGGTCGTTCACCCCTCCACTTT
-	TRBV30	TRBD1	TRBJ1-1	16	CAWSVGDRDRDTEAFF	TGTGCCTGGAGTGTGGGGGACAGGGATAGGGACACTGAAGCTTTCTTT
once	TRBV29-1	TRBD1	TRBJ2-3	13	CSVGGQARGTQYF	TGCAGCGTTGGGGGACAGGCCCGAGGTACGCAGTATTTT
-	TRBV19	TRBD1	TRBJ1-5	16	CASSSIQGISNQPQHF	TGTGCCAGTAGTTCGATACAGGGGATTAGCAATCAGCCCCAGCATTTT
-	TRBV9	-	TRBJ2-7	14	CASSVSLQPYEQYF	TGTGCCAGCAGCGTATCTTTGCAGCCTTACGAGCAGTACTTC
-	TRBV29-1	-	TRBJ1-1	14	CSVDGGGMVPEAFF	TGCAGCGTTGATGGAGGGGGTATGGTACCTGAAGCTTTCTTT
-	TRBV15	-	TRBJ1-2	12	CATSRDRDGYTF	TGTGCCACCAGCAGAGACAGGGATGGCTACACCTTC